The rows below give T cell receptor beta chains drawn from one sample of a study of T cell changes during pregnancy in multiple sclerosis. The repertoire was sequenced with immunoSEQ multiplex PCR; TCRdb's copy has only in-frame clones and lacks some. The sample holds about 57,000 clones, around 90% seen once. The material was peripheral blood, obtained after pregnancy. The source is a female donor in good health, enrolled as a control in a pregnancy study. Each CDR3 is given with its conserved first and last residue. A D gene is named only where the DNA matches it firmly. Clone size is given for some rows only: seen once, a few or many times, or a class if the clone is expanded.

>-|TRBD1|TRBJ2-5|13|TRBV2
TGTGCCAGCAGCGCGGGACAGGAAGAGACCCAGTACTTC
CASSAGQEETQYF
>-|-|TRBJ2-7|16|TRBV28
TGTGCCAGCAGTTACTCCCTAGGCGCAGGGTCCGACGAGCAGTACTTC
CASSYSLGAGSDEQYF
>-|-|TRBJ1-2|15|TRBV5-6
TGTGCCAGCAGCTTTTGGACAGTCACCCGCGGTGGCTACACCTTC
CASSFWTVTRGGYTF
>-|TRBD2|TRBJ2-3|15|TRBV9
TGTGCCAGCAGCTCGCGGACTAGCGGGACAGATACGCAGTATTTT
CASSSRTSGTDTQYF
>-|TRBD1|TRBJ2-1|16|TRBV28
TGTGCCAGCAGTTTACGACAGGGAGTCTTAGTCAATGAGCAGTTCTTC
CASSLRQGVLVNEQFF
>-|-|TRBJ1-1|11|TRBV20-1
TGCAGTGCTAGTCTGGGCAGGGAAGCTTTCTTT
CSASLGREAFF
>few|TRBD2|TRBJ2-7|15|TRBV19
TGTGCCAGTAGTATGAAGGCTAGCGGGAGCTACGAGCAGTACTTC
CASSMKASGSYEQYF
>-|TRBD2|TRBJ2-5|17|TRBV5-4
TGTGCCAGCAGCTTGGGGGACTACAGGAGCGAGGGAGAGACCCAGTACTTC
CASSLGDYRSEGETQYF
>-|TRBD2|TRBJ2-2|16|TRBV5-1
TGCGCCAGCAGCTTGGATAGAGCGGGGCGCACCGGGGAGCTGTTTTTT
CASSLDRAGRTGELFF
>once|-|TRBJ2-3|13|TRBV5-6
TGTGCCAGCAGTATTGGGCTACCAGATACGCAGTATTTT
CASSIGLPDTQYF
>once|-|TRBJ2-1|15|TRBV27
TGTGCCAGCAGTCCTCAGCGGGACAGGTACAATGAGCAGTTCTTC
CASSPQRDRYNEQFF
>-|-|TRBJ2-2|12|TRBV6-5
TGTGCCAGCACAGAGGGCAGCCAAGAGCTGTTTTTT
CASTEGSQELFF
>-|TRBD1|TRBJ1-6|15|TRBV27
TGTGCCAGCAGTGCCACCGGGACAGCCAATTCACCCCTCCACTTT
CASSATGTANSPLHF
>-|TRBD1|TRBJ2-7|16|TRBV7-2
TGTGCCAGCAGCTATACGACAGGGCAGAACTCCTACGAGCAGTACTTC
CASSYTTGQNSYEQYF
>few|-|TRBJ1-1|11|TRBV6-1
TGTGCCAGCAGATTTAAGCGAGAAGCTTTCTTT
CASRFKREAFF
>few|TRBD1|TRBJ2-7|14|TRBV6-6
TGTGCCAGCAGTTACTGGGACAGGGGAGATTGGCAGTACTTC
CASSYWDRGDWQYF
>-|TRBD1|TRBJ1-1|16|TRBV9
TGTGCCAGCAGCGTCAGGGGGCTCGATGGGAACACTGAAGCTTTCTTT
CASSVRGLDGNTEAFF
>-|TRBD1|TRBJ1-6|13|TRBV25-1
TGTGCCAGCAGTGAATTCTTCAGGGGGCCCCTCCACTTT
CASSEFFRGPLHF
>-|TRBD1|TRBJ2-2|16|TRBV5-1
TGCGCCAGCCTGGACAGGAATAACGCGAACACCGGGGAGCTGTTTTTT
CASLDRNNANTGELFF
>once|TRBD1|TRBJ2-3|15|TRBV7-2
TGTGCCAGCAGCTTAGTTGGGACAGGCACAGATACGCAGTATTTT
CASSLVGTGTDTQYF
>-|-|TRBJ1-1|13|TRBV2
TGTGCCAGCAGTGGGGGGGTGAACACTGAAGCTTTCTTT
CASSGGVNTEAFF
>-|-|TRBJ2-5|13|TRBV14
TGTGCCAGCAGCGACAGGATTCGAGAGACCCAGTACTTC
CASSDRIRETQYF
>-|-|TRBJ1-2|11|TRBV6-5
TGTGCCAGCAGTCCCGGGTACGGCTACACCTTC
CASSPGYGYTF
>once|TRBD1|TRBJ2-5|17|TRBV25-1
TGTGCCAGCAGTGAATCCTCAGGGGGCGGAATCCAAGAGACCCAGTACTTC
CASSESSGGGIQETQYF
>-|-|TRBJ2-7|12|TRBV5-6
TGTGCCAGCAGCTTTGGAGTCTACGAGCAGTACTTC
CASSFGVYEQYF
>-|TRBD1|TRBJ1-2|14|TRBV5-6
TGTGCCAGCAGCTTTCCGGACAGGGACTATGGCTACACCTTC
CASSFPDRDYGYTF
>-|TRBD2|TRBJ2-5|15|TRBV19
TGTGCCAGTAGTCCTCATCTAGCGGGGAGAGAGACCCAGTACTTC
CASSPHLAGRETQYF
>-|TRBD2|TRBJ2-7|14|TRBV6-5
TGTGCCAGCAGAGAGGCCGCGGGAGCTATCGAGCAGTACTTC
CASREAAGAIEQYF
>-|-|TRBJ2-3|13|TRBV7-2
TGTGCCAGCAGCTCTCCTAGCACAGATACGCAGTATTTT
CASSSPSTDTQYF
>-|-|TRBJ1-2|12|TRBV11-2
TGTGCCAGCAGCTTAGGGGAGTATGGCTACACCTTC
CASSLGEYGYTF
>-|TRBD2|TRBJ2-7|16|TRBV7-2
TGTGCCAGCAGCTCGCTAGCGGGGACAAAGCTTTCCGAGCAGTACTTC
CASSSLAGTKLSEQYF
>-|-|TRBJ2-5|13|TRBV2
TGTGCCAGCAGTGAACTGGAGGCAGAGACCCAGTACTTC
CASSELEAETQYF
>once|TRBD1|TRBJ2-7|13|TRBV7-2
TGTGCCAGCAGTTGGGACAGTTCCTACGAGCAGTACTTC
CASSWDSSYEQYF
>-|-|TRBJ1-3|16|TRBV6-6
TGTGCCAGCAGCCTCGACAGGTCTCGGCCCGGAAACACCATATATTTT
CASSLDRSRPGNTIYF
>-|TRBD1|TRBJ1-1|15|TRBV5-1
TGCGCCAGCAGCCCCGGGACAGGGAAGGACACTGAAGCTTTCTTT
CASSPGTGKDTEAFF
>-|TRBD2|TRBJ2-1|16|TRBV15
TGTGCCACCAGCATTACTAGCGGGGGCTCCTACAATGAGCAGTTCTTC
CATSITSGGSYNEQFF
>-|TRBD2|TRBJ2-5|14|TRBV30
TGTGCCTGGACCACTAGCGGGGGGGCAGAGACCCAGTACTTC
CAWTTSGGAETQYF
>few|-|TRBJ1-6|14|TRBV19
TGTGCCAGCCGTAACCCAGGGAATAATTCACCCCTCCACTTT
CASRNPGNNSPLHF
>few|-|TRBJ2-4|13|TRBV19
TGTGCCAGTAGTATTCTTCTAACAAACATTCAGTACTTC
CASSILLTNIQYF
>-|-|TRBJ2-2|14|TRBV27
TGTGCCAGCAGTTTATCGGGGAGCTCCGGGGAGCTGTTTTTT
CASSLSGSSGELFF
>once|-|TRBJ2-1|13|TRBV5-1
TGCGCCAGCACCTCCCCGCCGAGGGCTGAGCAGTTCTTC
CASTSPPRAEQFF
>-|TRBD2|TRBJ2-7|14|TRBV7-6
TGTGCCAGCAGCTCCAGCGGGGGCTCCTACGAGCAGTACTTC
CASSSSGGSYEQYF
>-|TRBD2|TRBJ2-1|14|TRBV7-2
TGTGCCAGCAGCTTTCTTCTAGCGGGAGGGGAGCAGTTCTTC
CASSFLLAGGEQFF
>-|TRBD1|TRBJ1-5|15|TRBV7-8
TGTGCCAGCAGCTTTTCTCAGGGGGCGCATCAGCCCCAGCATTTT
CASSFSQGAHQPQHF
>-|-|TRBJ1-1|13|TRBV2
TGTGCCAGCAGGCAGGGCCCGAACACTGAAGCTTTCTTT
CASRQGPNTEAFF
>-|-|TRBJ1-2|13|TRBV5-1
TGCGCCAGCAGCCCGGCGGCTAACTATGGCTACACCTTC
CASSPAANYGYTF
>-|-|TRBJ2-5|15|TRBV5-4
TGTGCCAGCAGCTTGGCCAGGGCCTCCCCTAGGGCCCAGTACTTC
CASSLARASPRAQYF
>once|TRBD2|TRBJ2-1|16|TRBV11-2
TGTGCCAGCAGCTTTAGACTAGCGGGAGGGGGGGTTGAGCAGTTCTTC
CASSFRLAGGGVEQFF
>-|-|TRBJ1-3|14|TRBV5-6
TGTGCCAGCAGCTTGGTAGGGTGGGGAGACACCATATATTTT
CASSLVGWGDTIYF
>-|-|TRBJ2-7|15|TRBV27
TGTGCCAGCAGAAGTCAGGGGAAGGGAGCCTACGAGCAGTACTTC
CASRSQGKGAYEQYF
>-|-|TRBJ2-5|15|TRBV28
TGTGCCAGCAGTTTATCTAATAGCGGTCGGGAGACCCAGTACTTC
CASSLSNSGRETQYF